This T cell receptor beta chain emerged from a study of CD8+ T cells in alopecia areata. This clone has just a few counts. The antigen is undetermined. Treatment: oral pan-JAK inhibitor, 5-10 mg twice daily. CDR1 is LGHNA and CDR2 is YSLEER in the germline V gene. This CDR3 comprises 13 residues. V was cut by 0 bases and J by 1 base, with 3 bases left in between. Study results and limitations: On tofacitinib, scalp and blood still held many of the expanded lesional clones.

Reverse transcribed after extraction, RNA yielded cDNA as the sequencing template. Using immunoSEQ multiplex PCR, the repertoire was profiled, and TCRdb retains in-frame clones only, with some absent. The data hold fewer than 250,000 clones, with 60% observed a single time. The source is a human donor with alopecia areata. V is TRBV4-3 and J is TRBJ1-1; D gene unclear. Sequences were derived from CD4+ T cells sorted from blood, sampled at week 24, from a patient treated with tofacitinib. As DNA, the CDR3 is TGCGCCAGCAGCCAAGATTGGAACACTGAAGCTTTCTTT. Protein sequence: CASSQDWNTEAFF.